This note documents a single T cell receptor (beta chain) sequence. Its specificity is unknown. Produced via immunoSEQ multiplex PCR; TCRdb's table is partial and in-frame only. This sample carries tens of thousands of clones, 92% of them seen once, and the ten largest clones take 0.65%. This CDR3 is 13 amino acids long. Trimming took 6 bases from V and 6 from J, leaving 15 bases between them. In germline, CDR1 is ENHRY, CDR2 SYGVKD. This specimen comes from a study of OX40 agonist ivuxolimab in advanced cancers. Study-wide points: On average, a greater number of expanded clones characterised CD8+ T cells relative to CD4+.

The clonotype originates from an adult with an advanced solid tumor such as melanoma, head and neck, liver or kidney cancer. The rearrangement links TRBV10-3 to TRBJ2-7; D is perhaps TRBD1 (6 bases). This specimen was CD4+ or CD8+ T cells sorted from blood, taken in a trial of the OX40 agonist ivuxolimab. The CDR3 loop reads CAISRPQGGEQYF. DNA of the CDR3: TGTGCCATCAGCCGACCACAGGGTGGCGAGCAGTACTTC.